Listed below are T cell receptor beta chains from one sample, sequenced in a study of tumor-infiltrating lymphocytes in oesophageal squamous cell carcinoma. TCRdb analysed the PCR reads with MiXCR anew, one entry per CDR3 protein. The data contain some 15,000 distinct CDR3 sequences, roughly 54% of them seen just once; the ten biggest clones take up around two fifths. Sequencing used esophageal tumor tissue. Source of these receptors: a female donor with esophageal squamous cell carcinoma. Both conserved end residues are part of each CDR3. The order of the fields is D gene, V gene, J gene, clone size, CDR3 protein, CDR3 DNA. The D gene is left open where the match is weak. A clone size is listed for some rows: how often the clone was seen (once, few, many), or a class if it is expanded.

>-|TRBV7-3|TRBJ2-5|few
CASSQGQETQYF
TGTGCCAGCAGCCAGGGGCAAGAGACCCAGTACTTC
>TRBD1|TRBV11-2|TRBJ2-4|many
CASSPWTGTNEQYF
TGTGCCAGCAGCCCTTGGACAGGGACCAATGAGCAGTACTTC
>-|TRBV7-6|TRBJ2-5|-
CASSPQGETQYF
TGTGCCAGCAGCCCACAAGGGGAGACCCAGTACTTC
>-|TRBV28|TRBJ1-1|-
CASSSPAANTEAFF
TGTGCCAGCAGTTCCCCCGCAGCAAACACTGAAGCTTTCTTT
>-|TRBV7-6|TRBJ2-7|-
CASSLVPGSSYEQYF
TGTGCCAGCAGCTTAGTTCCGGGGAGTTCCTACGAGCAGTACTTC
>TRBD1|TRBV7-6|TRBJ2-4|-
CASSLTTGADIQYF
TGTGCCAGCAGCTTGACAACAGGGGCAGACATTCAGTACTTC
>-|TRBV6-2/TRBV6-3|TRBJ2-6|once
CASSHYRSGANVLTF
TGTGCCAGCAGCCACTACAGATCTGGGGCCAACGTCCTGACTTTC
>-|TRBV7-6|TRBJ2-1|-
CASSFVGGIYEQFF
TGTGCCAGCAGCTTCGTTGGCGGGATCTATGAGCAGTTCTTC
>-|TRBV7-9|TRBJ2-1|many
CASSPWEDSYNEQFF
TGTGCCAGCAGCCCTTGGGAGGACTCCTACAATGAGCAGTTCTTC
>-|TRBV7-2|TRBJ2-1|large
CASSLENTVRYNEQFF
TGTGCCAGCAGCTTAGAGAACACAGTAAGGTACAATGAGCAGTTCTTC
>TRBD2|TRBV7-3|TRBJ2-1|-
CASSVPTTSGGSGEQFF
TGTGCCAGCAGCGTCCCCACCACTAGCGGGGGTTCGGGTGAGCAGTTCTTC
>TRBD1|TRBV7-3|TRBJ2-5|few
CASSGDRGGIETQYF
TGTGCCAGCAGCGGCGACAGGGGGGGAATAGAGACCCAGTACTTC
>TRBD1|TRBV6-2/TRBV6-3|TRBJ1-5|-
CASTRETGGAGNSNQPQHF
TGTGCCAGCACCCGAGAGACAGGGGGCGCCGGGAATAGCAATCAGCCCCAGCATTTT
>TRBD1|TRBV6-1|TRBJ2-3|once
CASRVTGQGAGDTQYF
TGTGCCAGCAGAGTAACGGGACAGGGGGCAGGAGATACGCAGTATTTT
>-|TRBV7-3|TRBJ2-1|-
CASSSEPAWNEQFF
TGTGCCAGCAGCTCCGAGCCCGCATGGAATGAGCAGTTCTTC
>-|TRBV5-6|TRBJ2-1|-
CASSFRDDGYNEQFF
TGTGCCAGCAGCTTCCGGGACGACGGCTACAATGAGCAGTTCTTC
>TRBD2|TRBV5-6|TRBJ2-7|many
CASSSPGGGSSYEQYF
TGTGCCAGCAGCTCCCCAGGCGGGGGAAGCTCCTACGAGCAGTACTTC